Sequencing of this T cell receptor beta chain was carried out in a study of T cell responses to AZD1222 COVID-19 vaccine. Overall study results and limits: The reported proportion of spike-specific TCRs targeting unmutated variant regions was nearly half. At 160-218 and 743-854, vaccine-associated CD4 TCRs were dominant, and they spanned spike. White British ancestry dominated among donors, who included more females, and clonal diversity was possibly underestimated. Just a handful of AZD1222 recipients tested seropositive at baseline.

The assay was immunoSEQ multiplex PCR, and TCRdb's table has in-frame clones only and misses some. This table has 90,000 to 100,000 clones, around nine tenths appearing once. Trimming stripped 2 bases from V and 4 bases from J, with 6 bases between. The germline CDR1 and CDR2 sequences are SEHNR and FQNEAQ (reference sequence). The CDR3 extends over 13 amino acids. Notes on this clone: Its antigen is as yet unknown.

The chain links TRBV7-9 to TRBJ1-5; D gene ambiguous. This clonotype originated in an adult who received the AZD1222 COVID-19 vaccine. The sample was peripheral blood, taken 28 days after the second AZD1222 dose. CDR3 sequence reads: CASSLRINQPQHF. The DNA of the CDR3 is TGTGCCAGCAGCTTAAGAATAAATCAGCCCCAGCATTTT.